One sample yielded the 11 T cell receptor beta chains listed below, sequenced in a study of identical twins. TCRdb re-analysed the 5' RACE reads in MiXCR, keeping a single row per CDR3 protein. The repertoire holds hundreds of thousands of distinct CDR3 sequences, roughly an eighth seen once, with about 1.6% in the top ten. This sample also belongs to another study, concerning yellow fever vaccine responses in identical twins.

Sequenced: PBMCs. These receptors all stem from a woman in her late teens or twenties in good health.

J is TRBJ1-2 and V is TRBV29-1; 8 bases fit TRBD1. The V and J ends lost 4 bases and 8 bases, in that order; junction bases with no gene match: 12. Germline CDR1 SQVTM, CDR2 ANQGSEA. CDR3 length: 14 residues. CDR3 in DNA: TGCAGCGTTGGTGACAGGGGCCACCAGCCGGGCTACACCTTC. As protein: CSVGDRGHQPGYTF. Full variable domain (rest looked up from reference TRBV29-1 and TRBJ1-2): SAVISQKPSRDICQRGTSLTIQCQVDSQVTMMFWYRQQPGQSLTLIATANQGSEATYESGFVIDKFPISRPNLTFSTLTVSNMSPEDSSIYLCSVGDRGHQPGYTFGSGTRLTVV.

The CDR3 loop reads CASRFTGGLANEQFF. In DNA form, the CDR3 reads TGTGCCAGCAGGTTTACTGGAGGCCTAGCTAATGAGCAGTTCTTC. The gene calls are TRBV12-3 or TRBV12-4 and TRBJ2-1; maybe TRBD2 (5 bases). The V end lost 6 bases, the J end lost 7 bases, and 19 bases lay between the germline ends. The CDR3 loop spans 15 amino acids.

V usage is TRBV9 and J usage is TRBJ2-3, with D possibly TRBD2 on 7 matching bases. Germline V CDR1 and CDR2: SGDLS, YYNGEE. There are 16 residues in the CDR3. Trimming stripped 3 bases from V and 2 bases from J, with 16 bases between. The chain's CDR3 is CASSGLSGGLTDTQYF. The CDR3 bases are TGTGCCAGCAGCGGACTCTCCGGGGGGCTCACAGATACGCAGTATTTT. Based on the CDR3 plus reference TRBV9 and TRBJ2-3, the full variable domain is DSGVTQTPKHLITATGQRVTLRCSPRSGDLSVYWYQQSLDQGLQFLIQYYNGEERAKGNILERFSAQQFPDLHSELNLSSLELGDSALYFCASSGLSGGLTDTQYFGPGTRLTVL.

This clonotype was observed a handful of times. The chain carries TRBV12-3 or TRBV12-4 and TRBJ2-1, with 10 bases aligning to TRBD2. V lost 7 bases, J lost 9 bases, and 21 bases stayed unmatched. There are 18 residues in the CDR3. CDR3 nucleotide sequence: TGTGCCAGCACCATCACCGGGGGGACTAGCGCAACGGGGGGTGAGCAGTTCTTC. This codes for CASTITGGTSATGGEQFF.

This clonotype was detected only a few times. This chain uses TRBV12-3 or TRBV12-4 with TRBJ1-5; unclear D gene. V lost 6 bases and J lost 9, with 12 bases in between. CDR3 length: 12 amino acids. The CDR3 coding sequence is TGTGCCAGCAGCTCCACAGCTTGGCCCCAGCATTTT. It translates to CASSSTAWPQHF.

This clonotype occurred many times. The chain links TRBV6-1 to TRBJ2-1; TRBD2 matches 10 bases. Germline V CDR1 and CDR2: MNHNS, SASEGT. The trim removed 2 bases at V and 11 bases at J, leaving 9 bases unmatched. The CDR3 extends over 15 amino acids. CDR3 nucleotide sequence: TGTGCCAGCAGTGAAAGAAGCGGGGGGGCCAGTAAGCAGTTCTTC. Protein product: CASSERSGGASKQFF.

This clonotype was observed a handful of times. The V gene is TRBV4-1, the J gene TRBJ1-1; D ambiguous. Germline loops: CDR1 MGHRA, CDR2 YSYEKL. V shed 0 bases and J shed 1 base, with 21 bases lying between them. The CDR3 length is 19 residues. CDR3: CASSQDRKDARRANTEAFF. The CDR3, as DNA: TGCGCCAGCAGCCAAGATCGTAAGGACGCTCGGCGGGCGAACACTGAAGCTTTCTTT.

This clonotype was observed a handful of times. The chain has TRBV6-2 or TRBV6-3 and TRBJ2-5; D might be TRBD2 (5 bases). Germline values: CDR1 MNHEY, CDR2 SVGEGT. The ends were cut back, 2 bases at V and 0 bases at J, with 16 bases in the middle. The CDR3 runs to 17 residues. The CDR3 DNA reads TGTGCCAGCAGTTACGGCATAAGCGGATCGTACCAAGAGACCCAGTACTTC. The encoded protein is CASSYGISGSYQETQYF.

The rearrangement uses TRBV20-1 and TRBJ2-7; weak D call: TRBD2 (6 bases). CDR1 and CDR2 (germline): DFQATT, SNEGSKA (reference sequence). The CDR3 extends over 14 amino acids. Trimming shortened V by 3 bases and J by 6 bases, and 18 bases separated the two germline ends. The CDR3 loop reads CSARISGAAAEQYF. The CDR3 nucleotides are TGCAGTGCTAGGATTAGCGGAGCGGCCGCCGAGCAGTACTTC.

This clonotype has a handful of counts. J is TRBJ2-5 and V is TRBV12-3 or TRBV12-4, with 7 bases matching TRBD2. The CDR3 is 15 amino acids. V lost 6 bases and J lost 2; bases outside the gene matches: 9. The CDR3 DNA follows: TGTGCCAGCAGGCCCGGGACTAATTTACAAGAGACCCAGTACTTC. Residues: CASRPGTNLQETQYF.

This clonotype was found many times. The rearrangement links TRBV5-6 to TRBJ2-3, with D possibly being TRBD2 (5 bases). The V gene lost 4 bases and the J gene lost 4 bases, with 19 bases spanning the gap. Germline V gene data show CDR1 as SGHDT and CDR2 as YYEEEE. The CDR3 length is 16 residues. Here the CDR3 reads CASSLMWRSGADTQYF. The DNA of the CDR3 is TGTGCCAGCAGCCTGATGTGGAGGAGTGGCGCAGATACGCAGTATTTT.